This TCR beta chain appears in the sequencing data of a study of blood T cell repertoires in COVID-19. Across the whole study: Samples came from the United States, Italy and Spain, spanning acute and convalescent COVID-19. The cDNA or gDNA used as material had been derived from T cells, B-cell-depleted T cells, or PBMCs.

How the authors handled the data: Reference gene primer amplification gave estimated nucleated cell counts. TCRdb's copy holds only in-frame clones and misses some; the assay was immunoSEQ multiplex PCR. That table supplies the V and J calls and clone size; D and trimming were determined from the DNA. Among 87,000 or so clones listed, 87% were seen once. From germline, CDR1 is LNHDA and CDR2 SQIVND (reference sequence). V lost 3 bases and J 8 bases, leaving 19 bases between the germline ends. This CDR3 is 16 amino acids long. Sequencing used peripheral blood. V and J are TRBV19 and TRBJ1-4; D perhaps matches TRBD1 (6 bases). This clonotype originated in a woman aged 50 to 60 with active or convalescent COVID-19. CDR3 sequence reads: CASSMRRGGAEEKLFF. DNA of the CDR3: TGTGCCAGTAGTATGAGGCGAGGGGGTGCTGAAGAAAAACTGTTTTTT.